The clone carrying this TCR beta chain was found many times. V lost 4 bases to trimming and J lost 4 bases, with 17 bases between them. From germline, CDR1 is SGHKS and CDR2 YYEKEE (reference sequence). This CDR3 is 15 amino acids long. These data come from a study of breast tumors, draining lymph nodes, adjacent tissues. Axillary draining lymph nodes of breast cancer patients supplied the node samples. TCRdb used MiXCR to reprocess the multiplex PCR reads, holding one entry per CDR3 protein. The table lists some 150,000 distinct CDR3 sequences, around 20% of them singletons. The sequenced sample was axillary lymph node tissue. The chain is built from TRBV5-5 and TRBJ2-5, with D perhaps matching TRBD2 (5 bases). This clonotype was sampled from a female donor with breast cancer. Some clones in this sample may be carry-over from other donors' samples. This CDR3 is CASSLPPGFGETQYF. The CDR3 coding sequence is TGTGCCAGCAGCCTGCCACCGGGGTTTGGAGAGACCCAGTACTTC.